The 32 T cell receptor beta chains given below trace back to one sample, sequenced in a study of immune evolution from preneoplasia to lung adenocarcinoma. The assay was immunoSEQ multiplex PCR, and TCRdb's table has in-frame clones only and misses some. Among under 8,000 clones, 80% to 90% were seen once, and the ten largest hold under 7%. Sequenced material: FFPE adjacent normal lung tissue. These receptors came from a donor aged 70 or over with lung adenocarcinoma.

The chain is built from TRBV11-1 and TRBJ2-7; 9 bases agree with TRBD1. Per germline, CDR1 SGHAT and CDR2 FQDESV (reference sequence). The CDR3 is made up of 14 amino acids. Trimming at V came to 5 bases and at J to 1 base, leaving 3 bases not matched to a gene. CDR3: CASSLGTGSYEQYF. Here the CDR3 DNA reads TGTGCCAGCAGCCTCGGGACAGGGTCCTACGAGCAGTACTTC.

CDR3 sequence: CASSLVEQNYGYTF. DNA of the CDR3: TGTGCCAGCAGCTTAGTAGAACAGAACTATGGCTACACCTTC. This chain connects TRBV7-9 to TRBJ1-2; D gene uncertain. Trimming took off 1 base at V and 2 bases at J, with 8 bases between the two ends. CDR3 length equals 14 residues. The germline V gene encodes CDR1 SEHNR and CDR2 FQNEAQ (reference sequence).

This clone was observed a single time. The rearrangement joins TRBV30 to TRBJ2-7; TRBD1 aligns across 10 bases. The CDR3 has 15 residues. J was trimmed by 3 bases and V by 0 bases; bases with no gene match: 5. Germline loops: CDR1 GTSNPN, CDR2 SVGIG (reference sequence). CDR3 sequence reads: CAWSVLRDRGYEQYF. CDR3 bases: TGTGCCTGGAGTGTACTAAGGGACAGGGGCTACGAGCAGTACTTC.

This sequence joins TRBV18 and TRBJ1-1; 8 nucleotides agree with TRBD1. This CDR3 contains 14 residues. The V gene's germline CDR1 is KGHSH and CDR2 LQKENI. V dropped 5 bases and J dropped 5; count of bases not matched to a gene: 7. CDR3 coding DNA: TGTGCCAGCTCAGTACAGGGGGTTCGAACTGAAGCTTTCTTT. As protein: CASSVQGVRTEAFF.

This rearrangement joins TRBV13 to TRBJ2-3; D is unclear. Germline V CDR1 and CDR2: PRHDT, FYEKMQ (reference sequence). This CDR3 region has 14 residues. V lost 8 bases to trimming and J lost 0 bases, with 12 bases between them. CDR3 sequence (DNA): TGTGCCAGCGCCTACAGATCTAGCACAGATACGCAGTATTTT. Amino acid sequence: CASAYRSSTDTQYF.

This clone was picked up one time. The chain is built from TRBV30 and TRBJ2-7, with D unclear. V was clipped by 5 bases and J by 3 bases, with 8 bases between them. Looked up from germline, CDR1 is GTSNPN and CDR2 is SVGIG (reference sequence). The CDR3 length is 11 residues. The CDR3 DNA reads as TGTGCCTGGGGTTCCCTCTACGAGCAGTACTTC. Amino acid sequence: CAWGSLYEQYF.

The rearrangement links TRBV6-1 to TRBJ2-7, with 7 bases identical to TRBD1. CDR3 length: 14 residues. Trimming cost V 7 bases and J 3 bases; bases outside gene matches: 9. The germline CDR1 and CDR2 sequences are MNHNS and SASEGT. This CDR3 is CASKRQGFRYEQYF. The CDR3 coding sequence is TGTGCCAGCAAAAGACAGGGCTTTCGCTACGAGCAGTACTTC.

The rearrangement joins TRBV5-1 to TRBJ2-3; TRBD1 aligns across 7 bases. Germline assignment: CDR1 SGHRS and CDR2 YFSETQ. J was trimmed by 6 bases and V by 4 bases; bases with no gene match: 8. This CDR3 is built from 14 residues. CDR3 sequence (DNA): TGCGCCAGCAGCCCAGGACAGGAAAAGGATACGCAGTATTTT. This translates into CASSPGQEKDTQYF.

The rearrangement joins TRBV29-1 to TRBJ1-2, with D unclear. Germline CDR1 and CDR2: SQVTM and ANQGSEA. The CDR3 totals 14 residues. Trimming removed 3 bases from V and 2 bases from J, with 13 bases in between. The CDR3 bases are TGCAGCGTTGATGGTCTGGGTGGGAACTATGGCTACACCTTC. As protein: CSVDGLGGNYGYTF.

The rearrangement uses TRBV2 and TRBJ2-7; D unclear. This CDR3 spans 12 amino acids. Germline CDR1 is SNHLY and CDR2 is FYNNEI. V was trimmed by 6 bases and J by 0 bases, leaving 6 bases between them. The CDR3 is CASRRSSYEQYF. CDR3 sequence (DNA): TGTGCCAGCAGAAGGAGCTCCTACGAGCAGTACTTC.

J is TRBJ2-3 and V is TRBV18; a possible D gene is TRBD1 (5 bases). The germline V gene has CDR1 KGHSH and CDR2 LQKENI. V lost 6 bases and J 0 bases, leaving 13 bases between the germline ends. This CDR3 spans 15 amino acids. Written as DNA, the CDR3 is TGTGCCAGCTCGATCAGGGCGGCTAGCACAGATACGCAGTATTTT. Translating it yields CASSIRAASTDTQYF.

The rearrangement uses TRBV10-3 and TRBJ2-7; 13 nucleotides align to TRBD2. The germline V gene encodes CDR1 ENHRY and CDR2 SYGVKD. V lost 3 bases to trimming and J lost 2 bases; unmatched junction nucleotides: 1. The CDR3 length is 15 residues. CDR3 nucleotide sequence: TGTGCCATCAGTGAAGGGACTAGCGGGGCCTACGAGCAGTACTTC. Its translation: CAISEGTSGAYEQYF.

The chain uses TRBV4-3 and TRBJ2-7; TRBD2 is a possible D gene (6 bases). Trimming shortened V by 2 bases and J by 1 base, and 9 bases separated the two germline ends. Germline CDR1 reads LGHNA; CDR2 reads YSLEER. This CDR3 comprises 14 residues. This CDR3 reads CASSQYAGSYEQYF. DNA of the CDR3: TGCGCCAGCAGCCAATATGCGGGATCCTACGAGCAGTACTTC.

V is TRBV2 and J is TRBJ1-5, with 7 nucleotides matching TRBD1. The trim removed 5 bases at V and 4 bases at J, leaving 2 bases unmatched. The CDR3 spans 13 residues. The germline CDR1 and CDR2 sequences are SNHLY and FYNNEI. The CDR3 is CASSWDRNQPQHF. In nucleotides, the CDR3 is TGTGCCAGCAGTTGGGACAGAAATCAGCCCCAGCATTTT. Filled out from reference TRBV2 and TRBJ1-5, the complete variable domain reads EPEVTQTPSHQVTQMGQEVILRCVPISNHLYFYWYRQILGQKVEFLVSFYNNEISEKSEIFDDQFSVERPDGSNFTLKIRSTKLEDSAMYFCASSWDRNQPQHFGDGTRLSIL.

This chain joins TRBV7-2 and TRBJ2-5; the match to TRBD2 covers 9 bases. The CDR3 length is 16 residues. Germline values: CDR1 SGHTA, CDR2 FQGNSA. The V and J ends lost 0 bases and 1 base, in that order; junction bases with no gene match: 3. The CDR3 DNA reads as TGTGCCAGCAGCTTAGCGGCAGCGGGAGGCCAAGAGACCCAGTACTTC. Protein product: CASSLAAAGGQETQYF. Based on the CDR3 plus reference TRBV7-2 and TRBJ2-5, the full variable domain is GAGVSQSPSNKVTEKGKDVELRCDPISGHTALYWYRQSLGQGLEFLIYFQGNSAPDKSGLPSDRFSAERTGGSVSTLTIQRTQQEDSAVYLCASSLAAAGGQETQYFGPGTRLLVL.

The V gene is TRBV7-9, the J gene TRBJ2-7, with 8 bases aligning to TRBD2. From germline, CDR1 is SEHNR and CDR2 FQNEAQ (reference sequence). This CDR3 has 12 amino acids. The trim removed 5 bases at V and 5 bases at J, leaving 2 bases unmatched. The CDR3 DNA reads TGTGCCAGCAGCATCGGGAGGGACGAGCAGTACTTC. Protein sequence: CASSIGRDEQYF. The complete variable domain, with remaining parts taken from reference TRBV7-9 and TRBJ2-7, reads DTGVSQNPRHKITKRGQNVTFRCDPISEHNRLYWYRQTLGQGPEFLTYFQNEAQLEKSRLLSDRFSAERPKGSFSTLEIQRTEQGDSAMYLCASSIGRDEQYFGPGTRLTVT.

The chain joins TRBV30 to TRBJ1-4, with a possible D match to TRBD1 (6 bases). The CDR3 sequence is 15 residues long. CDR1 and CDR2 from the germline V gene are GTSNPN and SVGIG (reference sequence). V gave up 5 bases and J gave up 8 bases, with 21 bases separating them. CDR3 in DNA: TGTGCCTGGGGGGCGAAACAGGGTCGGGGAGAAAAACTGTTTTTT. Translation: CAWGAKQGRGEKLFF.

V and J are TRBV30 and TRBJ2-1; TRBD2 matches at 10 bases. CDR1 and CDR2 (germline): GTSNPN, SVGIG (reference sequence). J gave up 6 bases and V 3 bases, and 8 bases lay outside the gene matches. CDR3 length equals 15 residues. The CDR3 protein is CAWSPSGSPPNEQFF. The CDR3 region has the DNA TGTGCCTGGAGCCCTAGCGGGAGCCCTCCCAATGAGCAGTTCTTC.

This clone is labeled large. This chain uses TRBV6-4 with TRBJ1-1; D is uncertain. CDR1 is MRHNA, CDR2 SNTAGT, per germline. V was trimmed by 5 bases and J by 0 bases, leaving 7 bases between them. CDR3 length: 13 residues. The CDR3 DNA is TGTGCCAGCAGTCCAGCATTGAACACTGAAGCTTTCTTT. It codes for CASSPALNTEAFF.

This clone was observed a handful of times. The chain links TRBV9 to TRBJ2-5, with a tentative D call TRBD2 (6 bases). Germline V gene lookup returns CDR1 SGDLS and CDR2 YYNGEE. The V end was cut by 4 bases, the J end by 5 bases, with 15 bases between. There are 14 residues in the CDR3. The CDR3, as DNA: TGTGCCAGCAGCACCTTCGGAGGGGTGGAGACCCAGTACTTC. Translation: CASSTFGGVETQYF.

This clone came up once. The chain is built from TRBV11-2 and TRBJ2-7; 9 nucleotides align to TRBD1. The V and J ends lost 3 bases and 6 bases, in that order; junction bases with no gene match: 6. The CDR3 runs 14 residues. Germline CDR1 is SGHAT and CDR2 is FQNNGV. The CDR3 here is CASSLWDRDAEQYF. The CDR3 region has the DNA TGTGCCAGCAGCTTGTGGGACAGGGATGCCGAGCAGTACTTC.

The chain is built from TRBV4-3 and TRBJ1-1; 8 bases line up with TRBD1. The CDR3 has 15 residues. Germline trimming cut 0 bases from V and 1 base from J; bases unmatched to any gene: 1. Germline V gene sequence: CDR1 LGHNA, CDR2 YSLEER. CDR3 sequence (DNA): TGCGCCAGCAGCCAAGAGGACAGGGCGAACACTGAAGCTTTCTTT. Its protein product is CASSQEDRANTEAFF.

V gene TRBV4-3 combines with J gene TRBJ2-1; 16 bases map to TRBD2. V shed 1 base, J shed 8 bases, and the junction held 14 bases outside the gene matches. From germline, CDR1 is LGHNA and CDR2 YSLEER. There are 20 residues in the CDR3. The CDR3 DNA follows: TGCGCCAGCAGCCAAGGAACCGGGACTAGCGGGAGGGCCTATATAGATGAGCAGTTCTTC. This sequence encodes CASSQGTGTSGRAYIDEQFF.

In this sample, this clone turned up once. This sequence joins TRBV4-3 and TRBJ2-7; TRBD2 aligns across 11 bases. Looked up from germline, CDR1 is LGHNA and CDR2 is YSLEER. Trimming at V came to 0 bases and at J to 2 bases, leaving 3 bases not matched to a gene. The CDR3 has 16 residues. This CDR3 reads CASSQDASGRTYEQYF. In DNA form, the CDR3 reads TGCGCCAGCAGCCAAGATGCTAGCGGGAGGACCTACGAGCAGTACTTC.

This chain joins TRBV11-1 and TRBJ2-1, with D hard to call. V was clipped by 5 bases and J by 8 bases, with 10 bases between them. This CDR3 region has 12 residues. Germline CDR1 reads SGHAT; CDR2 reads FQDESV (reference sequence). The CDR3 nucleotides read TGTGCCAGCAGCCTAGGTGGGGATGAGCAGTTCTTC. This translates into CASSLGGDEQFF.

This clone appeared a single time. The chain links TRBV4-1 to TRBJ2-3; weak D call: TRBD1 (7 bases). V was pared by 5 bases and J by 5 bases, with 20 bases between. Germline assignment: CDR1 MGHRA and CDR2 YSYEKL. This CDR3 comprises 16 residues. In DNA, the CDR3 is TGCGCCAGCAGCAGTCGAGCAGGGGGGCCCGAAGATACGCAGTATTTT. Amino acid sequence: CASSSRAGGPEDTQYF.

This chain uses TRBV14 with TRBJ2-1; TRBD2 aligns across 8 bases. The V and J ends lost 1 base and 7 bases, in that order; junction bases with no gene match: 3. Germline CDR1 and CDR2: SGHDN and FVKESK. There are 14 residues in the CDR3. CDR3: CASSQVRLANEQFF. The CDR3 region has the DNA TGTGCCAGCAGCCAAGTACGACTAGCGAATGAGCAGTTCTTC.

This chain joins TRBV5-1 and TRBJ1-3; D remains ambiguous. V lost 4 bases to trimming and J lost 0 bases, with 11 bases between them. The CDR3 contains 15 residues. Germline CDR1 reads SGHRS; CDR2 reads YFSETQ. The CDR3 DNA reads as TGCGCCAGCAGCGTTGACCGAAGCTCTGGAAACACCATATATTTT. Protein product: CASSVDRSSGNTIYF. Full variable domain (rest looked up from reference TRBV5-1 and TRBJ1-3): KAGVTQTPRYLIKTRGQQVTLSCSPISGHRSVSWYQQTPGQGLQFLFEYFSETQRNKGNFPGRFSGRQFSNSRSEMNVSTLELGDSALYLCASSVDRSSGNTIYFGEGSWLTVV.

The chain combines TRBV5-6 with TRBJ2-3; 7 bases are a match to TRBD2. CDR1 is SGHDT, CDR2 YYEEEE, per germline. This CDR3 comprises 15 residues. V shed 3 bases, J shed 2 bases, and the junction held 6 bases outside the gene matches. This CDR3 reads CASSSPAGFTDTQYF. The CDR3, as DNA: TGTGCCAGCAGCTCACCAGCGGGGTTCACAGATACGCAGTATTTT.

The chain uses TRBV29-1 and TRBJ2-3; 7 nucleotides agree with TRBD1. Germline V gives CDR1 SQVTM, CDR2 ANQGSEA. The CDR3 is 14 amino acids. V was pared by 6 bases and J by 4 bases, with 10 bases of the junction left unmatched. CDR3 sequence reads: CSVATGSGADTQYF. The DNA of the CDR3 is TGCAGCGTCGCGACAGGGAGCGGCGCAGATACGCAGTATTTT.

The rearrangement uses TRBV11-3 and TRBJ2-7; D remains ambiguous. This CDR3 comprises 12 residues. The V and J ends lost 5 bases and 4 bases respectively, with 9 bases between them. Germline CDR1 SGHNT, CDR2 YENEEA. Here the CDR3 reads CASSGDSYEQYF. The CDR3 DNA is TGTGCCAGCAGCGGGGATTCTTACGAGCAGTACTTC.

This clone was detected a few times. J is TRBJ2-5 and V is TRBV30, with 8 bases that match TRBD1. The CDR3 consists of 15 residues. Germline CDR1 GTSNPN, CDR2 SVGIG (reference sequence). With 2 bases clipped from V and 1 base from J, the junction kept 6 bases outside the gene matches. DNA of the CDR3: TGTGCCTGGAGTCGAGACAGGGGACCCCAAGAGACCCAGTACTTC. Encoded protein: CAWSRDRGPQETQYF.